This entry concerns a single T cell receptor (beta chain). The data stem from a study of blood T cell repertoires in COVID-19. As for the study in general: Acute-phase and convalescent COVID-19 samples originated in the United States, Italy and Spain.

This CDR3 has 17 residues. V was pared by 1 base and J by 6 bases, with 13 bases of the junction left unmatched. Germline values: CDR1 SGHRS, CDR2 YFSETQ. Libraries were prepared by immunoSEQ multiplex PCR; TCRdb keeps only in-frame clonotypes and omits some of them. Of tens of thousands of clones in the sample, about nine tenths were seen once. The material sequenced was peripheral blood. The sequence came from a woman of 80 years or more with acute or convalescent COVID-19. This chain uses TRBV5-1 with TRBJ1-5; 7 positions match TRBD1. CDR3: CASSLRQGDSSRQPQHF. The CDR3 bases are TGCGCCAGCAGCTTGCGTCAGGGGGATTCGTCCCGTCAGCCCCAGCATTTT.